A single sample is the source of the 10 T cell receptor beta chains below, sequenced in a study of cytomegalovirus exposure and HLA in healthy donors. Profiled with immunoSEQ multiplex PCR; TCRdb holds only in-frame clones, not every one. The table lists around 300,000 clones, approximately 86% of them singletons. Sequenced input: PBMCs. These receptors were taken from a woman aged 18 to 35 in good health and CMV-seronegative.

The rearrangement uses TRBV7-9 and TRBJ2-1, with D perhaps TRBD2 (5 bases). V gave up 4 bases and J gave up 4 bases, with 8 bases separating them. CDR3 length equals 13 residues. Germline V gene sequence: CDR1 SEHNR, CDR2 FQNEAQ (reference sequence). The CDR3 DNA reads TGTGCCAGCAGCTCCGGGATATACAATGAGCAGTTCTTC. As protein: CASSSGIYNEQFF.

The V and J genes are TRBV11-2 and TRBJ2-3; D may be TRBD2 (5 bases). V lost 7 bases and J lost 2, with 10 bases in between. The CDR3 spans 13 residues. Germline V gives CDR1 SGHAT, CDR2 FQNNGV. CDR3 sequence reads: CASTRRNTDTQYF. The CDR3 DNA sequence: TGTGCCAGCACCCGGAGGAACACAGATACGCAGTATTTT.

The chain links TRBV19 to TRBJ2-7; weak D call: TRBD2 (6 bases). The V gene lost 5 bases and the J gene lost 2 bases, with 13 bases spanning the gap. The germline V gene has CDR1 LNHDA and CDR2 SQIVND (reference sequence). The CDR3 length is 14 residues. This CDR3 reads CASSAGLTPYEQYF. CDR3 sequence (DNA): TGTGCCAGTAGTGCGGGGTTGACGCCCTACGAGCAGTACTTC.

The chain carries TRBV7-9 and TRBJ1-2, with D hard to call. The V gene lost 3 bases and the J gene lost 6 bases, with 8 bases spanning the gap. Germline loops: CDR1 SEHNR, CDR2 FQNEAQ (reference sequence). The CDR3 is 12 residues long. The CDR3 sequence is CASSFGSNGYTF. In nucleotides, the CDR3 is TGTGCCAGCAGCTTTGGCAGTAATGGCTACACCTTC. Variable domain in full (rest from reference TRBV7-9 and TRBJ1-2): DTGVSQNPRHKITKRGQNVTFRCDPISEHNRLYWYRQTLGQGPEFLTYFQNEAQLEKSRLLSDRFSAERPKGSFSTLEIQRTEQGDSAMYLCASSFGSNGYTFGSGTRLTVV.

V usage is TRBV5-1 and J usage is TRBJ1-2, with D maybe TRBD1 (6 bases). Germline V lookup: CDR1 SGHRS, CDR2 YFSETQ. V gave up 3 bases and J gave up 7 bases, with 16 bases separating them. CDR3 size: 14 residues. The CDR3 is CASSYSPGTLGYTF. DNA for the CDR3: TGCGCCAGCAGCTACTCTCCCGGGACACTTGGCTACACCTTC. Using reference TRBV5-1 and TRBJ1-2 for the parts outside the CDR3, the full variable domain is KAGVTQTPRYLIKTRGQQVTLSCSPISGHRSVSWYQQTPGQGLQFLFEYFSETQRNKGNFPGRFSGRQFSNSRSEMNVSTLELGDSALYLCASSYSPGTLGYTFGSGTRLTVV.

The chain links TRBV27 to TRBJ1-1; D is perhaps TRBD1 (5 bases). The CDR3 is 11 amino acids. V lost 3 bases to trimming and J lost 10 bases, with 9 bases between them. Germline values: CDR1 MNHEY, CDR2 SMNVEV (reference sequence). The CDR3 loop is CASSFGGTAFF. DNA for the CDR3: TGTGCCAGCAGTTTCGGCGGGACAGCTTTCTTT.

The V gene is TRBV11-2, the J gene TRBJ2-7; tentatively, D is TRBD2 (6 bases). With 5 bases removed from V and 4 bases from J, the gap between germline ends came to 18 bases. Per germline, CDR1 SGHAT and CDR2 FQNNGV. This CDR3 spans 15 amino acids. CDR3 sequence reads: CASSTESGSGYEQYF. CDR3 DNA: TGTGCCAGCAGCACCGAGTCCGGGAGTGGATACGAGCAGTACTTC.

This chain uses TRBV15 with TRBJ2-1; 9 bases fit TRBD2. Losses at the gene ends were 5 bases for V and 4 bases for J; bases not matched to a gene: 6. Germline CDR1 LNHNV, CDR2 YYDKDF (reference sequence). This CDR3 has 15 amino acids. CDR3 loop: CATSPGGLAYNEQFF. In nucleotides, the CDR3 is TGTGCCACCAGCCCGGGGGGACTAGCTTACAATGAGCAGTTCTTC.

The chain uses TRBV5-4 and TRBJ2-5; maybe TRBD1 (5 bases). The germline V gene has CDR1 SGHNT and CDR2 YYREEE (reference sequence). The V end was cut by 4 bases, the J end by 5 bases, with 15 bases between. This CDR3 is 14 amino acids long. CDR3 bases: TGTGCCAGCAGCGTGCAGGGTCTTAGGGAGACCCAGTACTTC. Protein: CASSVQGLRETQYF. Variable domain in full (rest from reference TRBV5-4 and TRBJ2-5): ETGVTQSPTHLIKTRGQQVTLRCSSQSGHNTVSWYQQALGQGPQFIFQYYREEENGRGNFPPRFSGLQFPNYSSELNVNALELDDSALYLCASSVQGLRETQYFGPGTRLLVL.

A single count supports this clone. The chain is built from TRBV4-3 and TRBJ2-3; 8 bases fit TRBD2. V shed 0 bases and J 5 bases; nucleotides not matched to a gene: 7. The CDR3 runs 16 residues. CDR1 and CDR2 (germline): LGHNA, YSLEER. The CDR3 DNA sequence: TGCGCCAGCAGCCAAGATCCCAGCGGGGGCCTAGATACGCAGTATTTT. This gives the protein CASSQDPSGGLDTQYF.